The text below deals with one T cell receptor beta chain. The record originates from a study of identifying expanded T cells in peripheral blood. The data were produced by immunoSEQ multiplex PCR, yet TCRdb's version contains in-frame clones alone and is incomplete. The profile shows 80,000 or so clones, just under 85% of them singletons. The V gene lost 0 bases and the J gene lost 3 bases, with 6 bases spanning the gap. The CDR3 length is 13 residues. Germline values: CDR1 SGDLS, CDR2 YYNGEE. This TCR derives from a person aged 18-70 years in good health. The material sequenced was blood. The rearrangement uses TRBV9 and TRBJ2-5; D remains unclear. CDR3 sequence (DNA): TGTGCCAGCAGCGTAGACGACGAAGAGACCCAGTACTTC. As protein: CASSVDDEETQYF.